These 20 T cell receptor beta chains were all obtained from the same sample, sequenced in a study of memory CD4+ T cells and cytomegalovirus serostatus. The sort gate was single viable CD3+CD4+CD8-CD45RO+ cells for memory CD4+ T cells. Generated by immunoSEQ multiplex PCR, the TCRdb table keeps only in-frame clones and is missing some. The data show 85,000 to 100,000 clones, under 90% seen once. The sample was memory CD4+ T cells from blood. All receptors derive from an adult in good health and CMV-seropositive.

The V gene is TRBV7-8, the J gene TRBJ2-2, with D maybe TRBD2 (5 bases). This CDR3 contains 15 residues. The germline gives CDR1 SGHVS, CDR2 FQNEAQ. Trimming took 3 bases from V and 5 from J, leaving 13 bases between them. The CDR3 reads CASSFEGAWTGELFF. As DNA, the CDR3 is TGTGCCAGCAGCTTCGAGGGCGCGTGGACCGGGGAGCTGTTTTTT.

The chain has TRBV30 and TRBJ2-5, with 8 positions matching TRBD2. The CDR3 spans 12 residues. Germline V gene sequence: CDR1 GTSNPN, CDR2 SVGIG (reference sequence). After removal of 3 bases from V and 4 bases from J, the junction contained 1 base not matched to a gene. CDR3 region: CAWRREVETQYF. The CDR3 region has the DNA TGTGCCTGGAGGCGGGAGGTAGAGACCCAGTACTTC.

The J gene is TRBJ2-4, the V gene TRBV5-4, with 11 bases lining up with TRBD1. The length of the CDR3 is 16 residues. V shed 4 bases and J 1 base; nucleotides not matched to a gene: 4. The germline gives CDR1 SGHNT, CDR2 YYREEE (reference sequence). The DNA of the CDR3 is TGTGCCAGCAGCGCGGGGACAGGGGGGGCCAAAAACATTCAGTACTTC. This encodes CASSAGTGGAKNIQYF.

In its sample, this clone was seen a few times. The J gene is TRBJ2-1, the V gene TRBV18; the match to TRBD2 covers 13 bases. Trimming cost V 2 bases and J 2 bases; bases outside gene matches: 9. The germline gives CDR1 KGHSH, CDR2 LQKENI. CDR3 size: 19 residues. For the CDR3, the DNA is TGTGCCAGCTCACCAATACTAGCGGGAGGGCCAGGGACCTACAATGAGCAGTTCTTC. It specifies CASSPILAGGPGTYNEQFF.

The CDR3 sequence is CASSKTGGAYTEAFF. Written as DNA, the CDR3 is TGTGCCAGTAGTAAGACAGGGGGCGCGTACACTGAAGCTTTCTTT. The genes are TRBV19 and TRBJ1-1; TRBD1 matches at 10 bases. The CDR3 covers 15 residues. V lost 4 bases to trimming and J lost 3 bases; unmatched junction nucleotides: 5. Looked up from germline, CDR1 is LNHDA and CDR2 is SQIVND (reference sequence). Full variable domain (missing parts from reference TRBV19 and TRBJ1-1): DGGITQSPKYLFRKEGQNVTLSCEQNLNHDAMYWYRQDPGQGLRLIYYSQIVNDFQKGDIAEGYSVSREKKESFPLTVTSAQKNPTAFYLCASSKTGGAYTEAFFGQGTRLTVV.

The chain has TRBV21-1 and TRBJ1-5. TRBV21-1 has pseudogene status. This CDR3 is 18 amino acids long. The CDR3 loop reads CASSKGRVQSHSNQPQHF. The DNA of the CDR3 is TGTGCCAGCAGCAAAGGAAGGGTTCAGTCCCATAGCAATCAGCCCCAGCATTTT.

This clone was seen only a few times. The chain joins TRBV14 to TRBJ2-2, with D uncertain. Trimming left V 4 bases short and J 5 bases short, with 8 bases between. CDR3 size: 13 residues. Germline V gene sequence: CDR1 SGHDN, CDR2 FVKESK. The CDR3 DNA reads TGTGCCAGCAGCCCTGGAAGAACCGGGGAGCTGTTTTTT. This encodes CASSPGRTGELFF.

V is TRBV14 and J is TRBJ1-1; D ambiguous. The V and J ends lost 3 bases and 3 bases respectively, with 5 bases between them. The germline V gene has CDR1 SGHDN and CDR2 FVKESK. The CDR3 extends over 12 amino acids. The CDR3 region is CASSQEHTEAFF. The CDR3 nucleotides read TGTGCCAGCAGCCAGGAACACACTGAAGCTTTCTTT.

V gene TRBV7-3 combines with J gene TRBJ1-4; D perhaps matches TRBD1 (5 bases). Trimming removed 3 bases from V and 3 bases from J, with 11 bases in between. Germline CDR1 reads SGHTA; CDR2 reads FQGTGA. The CDR3 totals 15 residues. CDR3 amino acids: CASSLGQAANEKLFF. The CDR3 DNA follows: TGTGCCAGCAGCTTGGGGCAGGCGGCTAATGAAAAACTGTTTTTT. Combining the CDR3 with reference TRBV7-3 and TRBJ1-4 gives the whole variable domain GAGVSQTPSNKVTEKGKYVELRCDPISGHTALYWYRQSLGQGPEFLIYFQGTGAADDSGLPNDRFFAVRPEGSVSTLKIQRTERGDSAVYLCASSLGQAANEKLFFGSGTQLSVL.

The rearrangement links TRBV6-5 to TRBJ1-3; a possible D gene is TRBD1 (6 bases). The CDR3 length is 15 residues. Deletions cut 4 bases from V and 5 bases from J, with 15 bases between. CDR1 and CDR2 (germline): MNHEY, SVGAGI. CDR3 sequence reads: CASSSSGGGRNTIYF. CDR3 coding DNA: TGTGCCAGCAGTTCGTCGGGGGGCGGAAGAAACACCATATATTTT.

The chain has TRBV5-1 and TRBJ2-7; D not certain. The V end was cut by 2 bases, the J end by 1 base, with 7 bases between. Germline CDR1 and CDR2: SGHRS and YFSETQ. The CDR3 extends over 13 amino acids. CDR3 DNA sequence: TGCGCCAGCAGCTTCATCGCGTCCTACGAGCAGTACTTC. Its protein product is CASSFIASYEQYF.

The chain couples TRBV5-1 to TRBJ1-2; no definite D call. The CDR3 has 13 amino acids. V was clipped by 4 bases and J by 3 bases, with 10 bases between them. The germline gives CDR1 SGHRS, CDR2 YFSETQ. CDR3: CASSEDGDYGYTF. CDR3 DNA: TGCGCCAGCAGCGAGGACGGTGACTATGGCTACACCTTC.

The CDR3 here is CASSSGLAALWEQYF. CDR3 in DNA: TGCGCCAGCAGCTCCGGACTAGCGGCCCTCTGGGAGCAGTACTTC. This chain joins TRBV4-1 and TRBJ2-7, with TRBD2 identical over 10 bases. Germline V gene sequence: CDR1 MGHRA, CDR2 YSYEKL. V gave up 5 bases and J gave up 7 bases; unmatched junction bases: 11. CDR3 length equals 15 residues.

The rearrangement uses TRBV2 and TRBJ2-5; D ambiguous. The CDR3 is 12 amino acids. V shed 0 bases and J shed 3 bases, with 2 bases lying between them. Germline lookup yields CDR1 SNHLY and CDR2 FYNNEI. The DNA for the CDR3 is TGTGCCAGCAGTGAAGCGGAAGAGACCCAGTACTTC. It yields the protein CASSEAEETQYF. The whole variable domain, remainder taken from reference TRBV2 and TRBJ2-5, is EPEVTQTPSHQVTQMGQEVILRCVPISNHLYFYWYRQILGQKVEFLVSFYNNEISEKSEIFDDQFSVERPDGSNFTLKIRSTKLEDSAMYFCASSEAEETQYFGPGTRLLVL.

The chain links TRBV7-2 to TRBJ2-5; D uncertain. CDR1 is SGHTA and CDR2 is FQGNSA in the germline V gene. The CDR3 is made up of 13 amino acids. V lost 4 bases, J lost 4 bases, and 10 bases lay in between. CDR3: CASSSWFRETQYF. The CDR3 DNA sequence: TGTGCCAGCAGCTCTTGGTTCAGAGAGACCCAGTACTTC.

This rearrangement joins TRBV7-8 to TRBJ1-4, with TRBD1 as a possible D gene (5 bases). The CDR3 covers 15 residues. V was cut by 1 base and J by 8 bases, with 14 bases left in between. From germline, CDR1 is SGHVS and CDR2 FQNEAQ. The CDR3 nucleotides read TGTGCCAGCAGCTTAGATCGGGACCAGCGGGAAAAACTGTTTTTT. Translated, it gives CASSLDRDQREKLFF.

In its sample, this clone was seen once. The CDR3 loop reads CAISDGDRVRNEQYF. The DNA for the CDR3 is TGTGCCATCAGTGACGGAGACAGGGTTAGGAACGAGCAGTACTTC. This chain uses TRBV10-3 with TRBJ2-7; TRBD1 aligns across 7 bases. Trimming at V came to 3 bases and at J to 5 bases, leaving 10 bases not matched to a gene. CDR3 length: 15 residues. Germline values: CDR1 ENHRY, CDR2 SYGVKD.

J is TRBJ2-6 and V is TRBV5-1, with a possible D match to TRBD1 (6 bases). The CDR3 consists of 17 residues. The germline CDR1 and CDR2 sequences are SGHRS and YFSETQ. Trimming cost V 0 bases and J 0 bases, with 10 bases left between them. The CDR3 sequence: CASSLGQANSGANVLTF. The CDR3 DNA reads as TGCGCCAGCAGCTTGGGACAGGCCAACTCTGGGGCCAACGTCCTGACTTTC.

This clone showed up just a few times. This sequence joins TRBV7-3 and TRBJ2-1, with D perhaps matching TRBD1 (6 bases). The CDR3 runs 12 residues. The germline gives CDR1 SGHTA, CDR2 FQGTGA. Trimming took 5 bases from V and 9 from J, leaving 11 bases between them. CDR3 nucleotide sequence: TGTGCCAGCAGCGCACAGGGTGGTGAGCAGTTCTTC. Encoded protein: CASSAQGGEQFF.

This clone came up a few times. The chain joins TRBV5-1 to TRBJ2-1, with 16 bases aligning to TRBD2. The ends lost 4 bases at V and 6 bases at J; junction bases unmatched: 4. CDR1 and CDR2 (germline): SGHRS, YFSETQ. The length of the CDR3 is 16 residues. The CDR3 protein is CASSGGLAGGLNEQFF. CDR3 DNA sequence: TGCGCCAGCAGCGGGGGACTAGCGGGAGGGCTCAATGAGCAGTTCTTC.